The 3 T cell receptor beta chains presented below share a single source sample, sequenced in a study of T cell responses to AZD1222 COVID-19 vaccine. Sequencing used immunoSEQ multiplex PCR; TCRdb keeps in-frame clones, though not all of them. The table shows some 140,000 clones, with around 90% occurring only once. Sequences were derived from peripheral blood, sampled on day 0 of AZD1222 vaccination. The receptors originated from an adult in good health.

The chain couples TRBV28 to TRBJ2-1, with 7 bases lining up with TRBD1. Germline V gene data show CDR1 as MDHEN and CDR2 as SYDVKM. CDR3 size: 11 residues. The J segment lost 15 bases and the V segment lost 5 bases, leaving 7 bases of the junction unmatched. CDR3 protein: CASSGDSRAFF. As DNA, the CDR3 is TGTGCCAGCAGTGGGGACAGCCGGGCGTTCTTC.

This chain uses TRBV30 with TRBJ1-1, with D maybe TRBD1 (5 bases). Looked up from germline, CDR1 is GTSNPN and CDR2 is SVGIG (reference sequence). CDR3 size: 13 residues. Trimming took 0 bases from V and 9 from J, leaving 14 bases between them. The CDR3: CAWSVMGRQKAFF. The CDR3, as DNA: TGTGCCTGGAGTGTAATGGGGAGACAGAAAGCTTTCTTT.

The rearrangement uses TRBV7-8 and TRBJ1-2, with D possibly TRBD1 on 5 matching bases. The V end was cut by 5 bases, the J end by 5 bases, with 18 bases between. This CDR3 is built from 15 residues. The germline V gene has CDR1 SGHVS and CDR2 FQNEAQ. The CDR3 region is CASSPTGDTRYGYTF. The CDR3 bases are TGTGCCAGCAGCCCTACAGGCGACACCCGGTATGGCTACACCTTC.